This section outlines one T cell receptor beta chain sequence together with its context. The antigen is not known. This sample is drawn from a study of tumor and adjacent non-tumor tissue in lung cancer. Study summary: There were around 11 adenocarcinoma, a couple of squamous cell carcinoma and 1 small cell lung cancer cases.

Study-wide findings and caveats: Tumor repertoires had a smaller top 100 clone share than normal lung.

Three rounds of nested PCR, following a modified ARM-PCR protocol, produced the TCRbeta library. TCRdb analysed the multiplex PCR reads with MiXCR anew, one entry per CDR3 protein. This sample has tens of thousands of distinct CDR3 sequences, with around 86% found just once. This sample's RNA came from whole unsorted tissue. The receptor's source is a woman aged 45-65 years with non-small cell lung cancer. The sample was lung tumor tissue.

CDR3 DNA sequence: TGTGCCAGCAGTGAAATGTCGAGCGGGAGAAAGATCCAGTACTTC. Its translation is CASSEMSSGRKIQYF. J is TRBJ2-5 and V is TRBV6-1; 8 bases map to TRBD2. V was pared by 2 bases and J by 10 bases, with 12 bases of the junction left unmatched. CDR1 MNHNS and CDR2 SASEGT come from the germline V gene. This CDR3 region has 15 residues.